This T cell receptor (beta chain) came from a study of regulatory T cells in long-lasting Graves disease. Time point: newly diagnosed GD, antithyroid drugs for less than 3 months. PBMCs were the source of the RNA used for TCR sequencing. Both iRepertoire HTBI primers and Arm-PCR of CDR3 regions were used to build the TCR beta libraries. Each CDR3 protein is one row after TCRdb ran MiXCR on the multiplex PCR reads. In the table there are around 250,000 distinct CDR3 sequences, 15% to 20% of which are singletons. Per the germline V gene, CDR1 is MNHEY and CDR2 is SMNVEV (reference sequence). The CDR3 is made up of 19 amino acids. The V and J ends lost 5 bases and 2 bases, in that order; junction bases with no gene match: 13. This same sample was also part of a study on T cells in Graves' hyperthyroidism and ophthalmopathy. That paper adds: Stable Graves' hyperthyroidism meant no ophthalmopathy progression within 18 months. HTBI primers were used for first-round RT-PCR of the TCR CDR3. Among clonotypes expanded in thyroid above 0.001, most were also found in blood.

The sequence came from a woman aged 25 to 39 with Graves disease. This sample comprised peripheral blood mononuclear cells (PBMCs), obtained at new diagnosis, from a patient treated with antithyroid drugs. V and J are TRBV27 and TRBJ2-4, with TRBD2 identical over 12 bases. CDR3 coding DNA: TGTGCCAGCAGTCTTCCTCGACTAGCGGGAGTAGAACCCAAAAACATTCAGTACTTC. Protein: CASSLPRLAGVEPKNIQYF.